This TCR beta chain was observed in a study of cytomegalovirus exposure and HLA in healthy donors (TCRdb year 2017). For the study in its entirety: An earlier analysis of approximately 640 of the donors reported about 290 Gb of sequence data and more than 90 million unique TCR beta sequences from approximately 180 million T cells. The study aimed to test whether cataloging public T cell receptors could reveal signatures of past pathogen exposure. Every discovery cohort repertoire had been produced on one sequencing platform. Donor age, sex, ethnicity and CMV serostatus were compiled together with the repertoire data. Four to six DR-DQ haplotypes were handled as single units for association and clustering because linkage in the cohort was strong. The T cell repertoires of 666 subjects were profiled by immunosequencing and related to cytomegalovirus serostatus. In a later analysis, previously published TCR beta repertoires from roughly 710 donors were re-analyzed and high-resolution HLA genotyping was added so that TCR occurrence patterns could be studied. Among 398 genotyped donors of the cohort, an average of around 250,000 unique TCR beta nucleotide sequences was sequenced per donor, of which approximately 19% were non-productive. Both class I and class II loci were covered by HLA typing, at four-digit resolution. Of the approximately 400 genotyped donors, 75% to 85% were placed in the genetic ancestry cluster associated with self-reported Caucasian donors. An early release covering just under 650 HLA-typed donors comprised about 300 gigabases of sequencing data and approximately 80 million unique TCR sequences. Besides the first cohort of around 670 subjects, a separate validation cohort made up of roughly 120 different subjects was used. The number of donors typed differed by locus, with roughly 620-630 for A, B, C, DRB1 and DQB1, roughly 520 for DQA1, 600 to 610 for DPA1, and around 450 for DPB1. To predict cytomegalovirus infection status, the study brought together high-throughput TCR immunosequencing, statistical association of individual TCRs with disease status, and machine learning. A later genetic analysis took genome-wide SNP genotypes for about 55% of the roughly 700 donors and used that subset as a discovery cohort. The later analysis used no new phenotypic data to find candidate immune exposures, relying instead on TCR beta sequences and their occurrence across donors. To decide whether each TCR beta V gene segment behaved as functional or pseudogenic, an earlier analysis of some 570 of the donors relied on high-throughput TCR beta sequencing.

Library preparation employed the immunoSEQ multiplex PCR assay. For the multiplex PCR, a mixture combining 60 forward primers for TCR Vbeta segments and 13 reverse primers for TCR Jbeta segments was used. The CDR3 region of rearranged TCR beta genes was amplified from genomic DNA with a multiplex PCR assay. The amplified TCR beta libraries were sequenced on the Illumina HiSeq System as 87-base-pair reads. The authors processed their data as follows. Across the 700 or so repertoires, a later analysis counted some 81 million unique TCR beta chains, roughly 11 million of which were shared by at least two donors. Raw reads were error-corrected and collapsed into unique sequences with a nearest-neighbor algorithm that merged closely related sequences to remove PCR and sequencing errors. CDR3 sequences were aligned to IMGT reference sequences to assign V, D and J gene segments. Each retained sequence needed at least a six-nucleotide match to both a V gene segment and a J gene segment. Rearrangements were classified as productive when the CDR3 lacked stop codons and remained in frame with V and J, and all other rearrangements were classified as non-productive. CDR3 was defined by IMGT convention, running from the second conserved V-encoded cysteine to the conserved J-encoded phenylalanine. In an earlier analysis of 587 of the donors, sequences lacking an unambiguous match to a single V gene segment were excluded. In an earlier analysis of some 590 of the donors, V segments were called functional above 56.7% productive rearrangements and were called segregating when the between-donor standard deviation exceeded 5%. A statistical classification framework was built to diagnose cytomegalovirus status from the catalog of TCR beta chain sequences. V and J gene assignment, in a later analysis, came from comparing TCR nucleotide sequences with IMGT/GENE-DB human TR gene sequences. Using the TCRdist pipeline, a later analysis assigned CDR3 sequences along with most-parsimonious VDJ recombination scenarios. A later analysis defined each TCR beta chain by its CDR3 amino acid sequence plus V-gene family, and excluded reads lacking a unique V-gene family. In a later analysis, several hundred highly shared, low-generation-probability nucleotide sequences were removed to address suspected cross-contamination and a sequencing artifact. A later analysis calculated a clonal expansion index for each public chain from normalized within-repertoire ranks of inferred template counts. In a later analysis, generation probabilities were computed using a VDJ recombination model fitted to out-of-frame rearrangements, and the results were checked against IGoR. In a later analysis, TCR-TCR, TCR-HLA and TCR-CMV co-occurrence was scored with hypergeometric tests, and a repertoire-size bias correction was applied to TCR pairs. To estimate false discovery rates, a later analysis permuted the HLA or CMV assignments 20 times. In a later analysis, co-occurring TCRs were grouped using DBSCAN, and TCRdist sequence similarity was added for clustering within HLA-allele-positive subsets. Repertoires with fewer than 30,000 or more than 120,000 public chains were left out of co-occurrence clustering, as were a few repertoires with anomalous nucleotide sharing. In its TCRdb copy, this immuneACCESS table keeps in-frame sequences only and misses some clones. Where compared with another copy, unresolved V genes explain less than half of these, and the others have no known cause. Clone size and the V and J calls come from that table; the DNA yielded D and trimming. The sample yields 60,000 or so clones; about 80% were counted once. The ten largest make up approximately 3.5% of the sample.

Here is what the overall study found, with its caveats: Strong co-occurrence of HLA alleles, especially DR and DQ, made assigning TCR associations to individual alleles difficult. In a later analysis, HLA-associated TCR beta chains were found to be more clonally expanded and to have lower generation probabilities than equally common non-associated chains. In a later analysis, most CMV-associated TCR beta chains were found to appear HLA-restricted, with HLA associations seemingly driven largely by CMV exposure. The cohort was sequenced for TCR beta chains only, and without alpha or paired-chain data the features that could be detected were limited. Roughly 15 rarely observed V segments, including chromosome 9 orphons, were excluded from the earlier analysis of approximately 500 of the donors because counts were too low. A later genetic analysis associated a missense DCLRE1C variant with V-gene and J-gene trimming of TCR beta chains, and an independent cohort replicated the association. The presence/absence analyses assumed that sequencing depth was roughly uniform across donors, and that assumption may not be true. Specific HLA alleles were associated with 16,951 TCR beta sequences at a false discovery rate of 0.05 in a later analysis. A further reported finding was that TCR beta sequences accurately predicted the HLA-A and HLA-B alleles for most subjects in the first cohort. Linkage disequilibrium might explain the correlated functional status among segregating V segments, but an unknown experimental factor could not be ruled out. In an earlier analysis of around 600 of the donors, most TCR beta V segments appeared in productive rearrangements about 87% or about 30% of the time, broadly matching IMGT annotations. Across donors, most TCR sequences were observed very rarely, whereas some public TCRs were present in many individuals. The classifier was reported to diagnose cytomegalovirus status with high specificity and sensitivity in both the original cohort and the validation cohort. Because the 87-base-pair reads could not distinguish some IMGT-functional V segments, including TRBV6-2 and TRBV6-3, those segments were excluded. A cluster of highly shared sequence variants was judged likely to represent a technical artifact of the sequencing pipeline. According to a later analysis, parvovirus B19, influenza, CMV and Epstein-Barr virus appeared linked to several top co-occurrence clusters. The study listed 164 TCR beta chains as associated with cytomegalovirus. The only immune exposure information available for the cohort was CMV serostatus. Because some donors lacked HLA typing at each locus, the association tests relied only on the typed subset. According to the authors, the approach could potentially be generalized to other disease states and immunological phenotypes. In a later analysis, the rate of TCR association differed among HLA loci, with DRB1 alleles having the most associated TCRs and HLA-C alleles having the fewest. Compared with the roughly 720-donor mean, donors in an Asian-associated ancestry cluster had fewer N-insertions in productive TCRs, according to a later genetic analysis. A few of the identified cytomegalovirus-associated TCR beta chains were confirmed in vitro to be specific for cytomegalovirus antigens.

The cohort comprised several hundred healthy bone marrow donors. Cohort members were all nominally healthy when sampled, although unrecorded immune exposures were likely present. The donor tested CMV seropositive and was one of the 289 seropositive cohort members. A peripheral blood sample was collected from each donor, and TCR beta sequencing was performed on peripheral blood mononuclear cells. Genomic DNA was extracted from the blood cell samples with the Qiagen DNeasy Blood Extraction Kit. Per the germline V gene, SGHAT is the CDR1 and FQNNGV is the CDR2. V is reduced by 5 bases and J by 5 bases, leaving a spacing of 12 bases between them. Taken from cysteine to phenylalanine, the CDR3 has 13 residues. Solely the CDR3 DNA is kept, with 39 bases framed from the first base. This clone has just one count. The clone's antigen remains unknown. No base quality values were provided; no much bigger clone lies one nucleotide off.

This receptor was identified in a woman between 35 and 50 years old in good health and CMV-seropositive. The chain was built from TRBV11-2 and TRBJ2-5; the D gene cannot be named for sure. The source material was PBMCs. The CDR3 amino acid sequence is: CASSPNPRETQYF. The bases read TGTGCCAGCAGCCCCAACCCCCGGGAGACCCAGTACTTC. Full variable domain (CDR3 extended with the reference TRBV11-2 and TRBJ2-5 proteins): EAGVAQSPRYKIIEKRQSVAFWCNPISGHATLYWYQQILGQGPKLLIQFQNNGVVDDSQLPKDRFSAERLKGVDSTLKIQPAKLEDSAVYLCASSPNPRETQYFGPGTRLLVL.